This entry describes one T cell receptor (beta chain). The data were taken from a study of blood T cell repertoires in COVID-19. Germline lookup yields CDR1 SGHTA and CDR2 FQGNSA. This CDR3 has 14 residues. Trimming took 5 bases from V and 4 from J; bases not matched to a gene: 6. Data came from immunoSEQ multiplex PCR; TCRdb stores just in-frame clones and leaves some out. This table holds 200,000 to 250,000 clones, roughly nine tenths found once. Sequencing was performed on peripheral blood. The source is a woman between 45 and 60 years old with acute or convalescent COVID-19. The chain joins TRBV7-2 to TRBJ1-1; 8 bases match TRBD1. The CDR3 sequence is CASSPLDRVTEAFF. CDR3 bases: TGTGCCAGCAGCCCCTTGGACAGGGTCACTGAAGCTTTCTTT.